The 31 T cell receptor beta chains below were found in one sample sequenced in a study of cytomegalovirus exposure and HLA in healthy donors. Primers for the PCR totalled 60 Vbeta and 13 Jbeta. Some clones are missing from TCRdb's copy, which holds only in-frame ones; the method was immunoSEQ multiplex PCR. The profile shows more than 150,000 clones, around 80% of them singletons. Sequenced material: PBMCs. The receptor set was obtained from a woman in her 40s in good health and CMV-seropositive.

This sequence joins TRBV5-1 and TRBJ2-2; 11 nucleotides match TRBD2. Per germline, CDR1 SGHRS and CDR2 YFSETQ. The V and J ends lost 7 bases and 7 bases, in that order; junction bases with no gene match: 9. The CDR3 consists of 15 residues. This chain's CDR3 is CASGIGLAGFGELFF. As DNA, the CDR3 is TGCGCCAGCGGGATTGGACTAGCGGGCTTCGGGGAGCTGTTTTTT. Full variable domain (outside the CDR3, taken from reference TRBV5-1 and TRBJ2-2): KAGVTQTPRYLIKTRGQQVTLSCSPISGHRSVSWYQQTPGQGLQFLFEYFSETQRNKGNFPGRFSGRQFSNSRSEMNVSTLELGDSALYLCASGIGLAGFGELFFGEGSRLTVL.

The chain joins TRBV28 to TRBJ1-2, with 7 positions matching TRBD1. V lost 10 bases, J lost 4 bases, and 18 bases stayed unmatched. Per the germline V gene, CDR1 is MDHEN and CDR2 is SYDVKM. The CDR3 totals 16 residues. The CDR3: CATEAQGIREFYGYTF. The CDR3, as DNA: TGTGCCACCGAGGCACAGGGGATTAGGGAGTTCTATGGCTACACCTTC.

The chain links TRBV6-5 to TRBJ1-1; D gene ambiguous. CDR1 and CDR2 from the germline V gene are MNHEY and SVGAGI. The CDR3 length is 14 residues. Trimming took 2 bases from V and 2 from J, leaving 9 bases between them. CDR3 in DNA: TGTGCCAGCAGTTACAGGCCGGGAAACACTGAAGCTTTCTTT. The encoded protein is CASSYRPGNTEAFF.

The chain links TRBV19 to TRBJ2-7; D possibly corresponds to TRBD1 (6 bases). This CDR3 contains 16 residues. Trimming removed 8 bases at V and 2 bases at J, with 22 bases between. The V gene's germline CDR1 is LNHDA and CDR2 SQIVND (reference sequence). The CDR3 spells CASVDRHHRSTYEQYF. In nucleotides, the CDR3 is TGTGCCAGTGTTGACAGGCACCATCGGAGTACCTACGAGCAGTACTTC.

V and J are TRBV10-3 and TRBJ2-5; the D is unclear. V shed 5 bases and J shed 1 base, with 11 bases lying between them. The CDR3 consists of 14 residues. The germline CDR1 and CDR2 sequences are ENHRY and SYGVKD. CDR3 in DNA: TGTGCCATCAGTTCGGTTGCGTCCCAAGAGACCCAGTACTTC. This encodes CAISSVASQETQYF.

This chain uses TRBV1 with TRBJ1-1; the table gives TRBD1 as D, unverified against the DNA. TRBV1 is a listed pseudogene. This CDR3 region has 15 residues. Here the CDR3 DNA reads TGCACCTGCGCACAGGGCCCTCAGGGGGACACTGAAGCTTTCTTT. Protein product: CTCAQGPQGDTEAFF.

The chain links TRBV7-6 to TRBJ1-4; TRBD1 matches 7 bases. The CDR3 totals 15 residues. V was clipped by 1 base and J by 7 bases; unmatched bases: 6. CDR1 is SGHVS, CDR2 FNYEAQ, per germline. CDR3 protein: CASSLEDSGGEKLFF. CDR3 DNA: TGTGCCAGCAGCTTAGAGGATTCAGGGGGTGAAAAACTGTTTTTT.

V gene TRBV11-2 combines with J gene TRBJ2-7; unclear D gene. The CDR3 loop spans 15 amino acids. Germline lookup yields CDR1 SGHAT and CDR2 FQNNGV. V shed 8 bases and J shed 5 bases, with 22 bases lying between them. In nucleotides, the CDR3 is TGTGCCAGCCGCGCATCCGCGCTGGCGGCCGACGAGCAGTACTTC. As protein: CASRASALAADEQYF.

The rearrangement uses TRBV5-1 and TRBJ1-6; 11 positions match TRBD1. J was trimmed by 10 bases and V by 4 bases; bases with no gene match: 7. The CDR3 length is 15 residues. Germline V CDR1 and CDR2: SGHRS, YFSETQ. The CDR3 region is CASSGTGGQNSPLHF. The CDR3 DNA follows: TGCGCCAGCAGCGGGACAGGGGGACAAAACTCACCCCTCCACTTT.

The V call is TRBV6-1, the J call TRBJ2-3, with no clear D. CDR3 length equals 16 residues. The V gene lost 1 base and the J gene lost 1 base, with 12 bases spanning the gap. CDR1 is MNHNS, CDR2 SASEGT, per germline. DNA of the CDR3: TGTGCCAGCAGTGAAGATCGGTCGGTCGGCACAGATACGCAGTATTTT. It encodes CASSEDRSVGTDTQYF.

This chain links TRBV19 with TRBJ1-2; tentative D call: TRBD1 (6 bases). Germline CDR1 reads LNHDA; CDR2 reads SQIVND (reference sequence). The CDR3 runs to 14 residues. The germline V and J ends were trimmed by 3 bases and 3 bases, with 11 bases remaining between them. CDR3 protein: CASSMTGVYYGYTF. CDR3 nucleotide sequence: TGTGCCAGTAGTATGACAGGCGTCTACTATGGCTACACCTTC.

This rearrangement joins TRBV25-1 to TRBJ1-4; TRBD1 aligns across 11 bases. The CDR3 sequence is 14 residues long. V dropped 6 bases and J dropped 6; count of bases not matched to a gene: 3. The germline V gene has CDR1 MGHDK and CDR2 SYGVNS. CDR3 loop: CASRRGQGDEKLFF. CDR3 nucleotide sequence: TGTGCCAGCAGGCGGGGACAGGGGGATGAAAAACTGTTTTTT.

In this sample, this clone turned up a few times. Other DNA sequences in this specimen translate into the identical CDR3. The chain is built from TRBV15 and TRBJ1-2, with no clear D. Trimming pared 0 bases from V and 1 base from J, leaving 3 bases between. The CDR3 contains 13 residues. Looked up from germline, CDR1 is LNHNV and CDR2 is YYDKDF (reference sequence). The CDR3 sequence: CATSRDLNYGYTF. CDR3 DNA sequence: TGTGCCACCAGCAGAGATCTTAACTATGGCTACACCTTC.

The chain uses TRBV7-9 and TRBJ1-2; D may be TRBD1 (5 bases). Looked up from germline, CDR1 is SEHNR and CDR2 is FQNEAQ (reference sequence). CDR3 length equals 13 residues. V was shortened by 5 bases and J by 8 bases, with 15 bases between the two germline ends. DNA of the CDR3: TGTGCCAGCAGCGTACAGGTTTGGGGCGGCTACACCTTC. Translated, it gives CASSVQVWGGYTF.

This clone was recorded once. The chain combines TRBV2 with TRBJ1-2; 7 bases line up with TRBD1. The germline V gene has CDR1 SNHLY and CDR2 FYNNEI. This CDR3 contains 14 residues. Trimming took 8 bases from V and 7 from J; bases not matched to a gene: 13. DNA for the CDR3: TGTGCCAGCGTAGATGACAGGGCATCCGGTGGCTACACCTTC. As protein: CASVDDRASGGYTF.

The chain combines TRBV9 with TRBJ2-3, with D tentatively TRBD2 (5 bases). The CDR3 contains 16 residues. V lost 0 bases to trimming and J lost 0 bases, with 11 bases between them. The germline gives CDR1 SGDLS, CDR2 YYNGEE. The CDR3 region is CASSVGAADSTDTQYF. In DNA form, the CDR3 reads TGTGCCAGCAGCGTAGGGGCAGCGGATAGCACAGATACGCAGTATTTT.

This sequence joins TRBV9 and TRBJ2-2; 9 nucleotides line up with TRBD1. Per germline, CDR1 SGDLS and CDR2 YYNGEE. The V gene end was trimmed by 4 bases and the J gene end by 4 bases; junction bases not matched to a gene: 5. The CDR3 runs 15 residues. Written as DNA, the CDR3 is TGTGCCAGCAGCAATACAGGGGGCAGCACCGGGGAGCTGTTTTTT. It is translated as CASSNTGGSTGELFF.

This chain uses TRBV7-9 with TRBJ1-2; 8 bases match TRBD1. Germline CDR1 and CDR2: SEHNR and FQNEAQ (reference sequence). This CDR3 has 17 residues. The trim removed 4 bases at V and 8 bases at J, leaving 18 bases unmatched. The CDR3 region is CASSYLAGQGEVGGYTF. CDR3 DNA sequence: TGTGCCAGCAGCTATTTAGCTGGACAGGGTGAAGTAGGCGGCTACACCTTC.

The chain employs TRBV29-1 and TRBJ2-3, with 7 positions matching TRBD2. Germline-derived CDR1 and CDR2 are SQVTM and ANQGSEA. V shed 1 base and J 1 base; nucleotides not matched to a gene: 2. This CDR3 spans 14 amino acids. CDR3 nucleotide sequence: TGCAGCGTTGAAGGGGGAGGGCGCACAGATACGCAGTATTTT. Protein: CSVEGGGRTDTQYF.

The chain carries TRBV30 and TRBJ2-2; perhaps TRBD1 as D (6 bases). CDR3 length equals 13 residues. V lost 0 bases and J lost 4, with 6 bases in between. Germline CDR1 is GTSNPN and CDR2 is SVGIG (reference sequence). The DNA of the CDR3 is TGTGCCTGGAGTGTAGGGGGCACCGGGGAGCTGTTTTTT. Its protein product is CAWSVGGTGELFF. Full variable domain (missing parts from reference TRBV30 and TRBJ2-2): SQTIHQWPATLVQPVGSPLSLECTVEGTSNPNLYWYRQAAGRGLQLLFYSVGIGQISSEVPQNLSASRPQDRQFILSSKKLLLSDSGFYLCAWSVGGTGELFFGEGSRLTVL.

In its sample, this clone was seen once. The genes are TRBV4-1 and TRBJ1-1; D gene unclear. The CDR3 consists of 13 residues. Germline CDR1 MGHRA, CDR2 YSYEKL. The V gene lost 0 bases and the J gene lost 1 base, with 3 bases spanning the gap. The CDR3 DNA is TGCGCCAGCAGCCAAGATAGGAACACTGAAGCTTTCTTT. Amino acids: CASSQDRNTEAFF.

The chain joins TRBV7-9 to TRBJ2-5; weak D call: TRBD2 (6 bases). V lost 5 bases and J 4 bases, leaving 17 bases between the germline ends. Germline V gene lookup returns CDR1 SEHNR and CDR2 FQNEAQ (reference sequence). The CDR3 extends over 15 amino acids. CDR3 loop: CASSHPREKRETQYF. CDR3 DNA: TGTGCCAGCAGCCACCCCCGGGAGAAGCGAGAGACCCAGTACTTC.

The CDR3 loop reads CASQTSGRIPGELFF. The CDR3 DNA is TGTGCCAGCCAAACTAGCGGAAGAATCCCCGGGGAGCTGTTTTTT. The rearrangement uses TRBV27 and TRBJ2-2; 8 bases match TRBD2. Trimming cost V 8 bases and J 6 bases; bases outside gene matches: 11. This CDR3 is built from 15 residues. The germline gives CDR1 MNHEY, CDR2 SMNVEV (reference sequence).

The chain recombines TRBV27 with TRBJ2-7; 12 bases are shared with TRBD2. This CDR3 spans 16 amino acids. Losses at the gene ends were 6 bases for V and 4 bases for J; bases not matched to a gene: 10. Germline V CDR1 and CDR2: MNHEY, SMNVEV (reference sequence). This CDR3 reads CASSLETSGRRYEQYF. CDR3 in DNA: TGTGCCAGCAGCCTTGAGACTAGCGGGAGACGGTACGAGCAGTACTTC.

The rearrangement uses TRBV7-2 and TRBJ2-7, with D perhaps TRBD1 (5 bases). The CDR3 totals 14 residues. Trimming removed 5 bases from V and 3 bases from J, with 14 bases in between. CDR1 is SGHTA, CDR2 FQGNSA, per germline. CDR3 DNA sequence: TGTGCCAGCAGCACCTCAGGGCTATACTACGAGCAGTACTTC. Its translation: CASSTSGLYYEQYF.

V usage is TRBV28 and J usage is TRBJ1-2; TRBD1 aligns across 7 bases. The CDR3 contains 16 residues. V gave up 0 bases and J gave up 8 bases; unmatched junction bases: 12. Germline values: CDR1 MDHEN, CDR2 SYDVKM. DNA for the CDR3: TGTGCCAGCAGTTTATGGGGCGGGACAGACCTATTGGGCTACACCTTC. This codes for CASSLWGGTDLLGYTF.

The chain recombines TRBV15 with TRBJ1-5, with 7 bases lining up with TRBD1. Unmatched junction bases numbered 18, after V lost 2 bases and J lost 11 bases. Germline loops: CDR1 LNHNV, CDR2 YYDKDF (reference sequence). The CDR3 spans 17 residues. In nucleotides, the CDR3 is TGTGCCACCAGCAGAAGAGGGACAGCCCCAAATCTCATGACCCAGCATTTT. It codes for CATSRRGTAPNLMTQHF.

The chain combines TRBV7-6 with TRBJ2-1, with D maybe TRBD2 (7 bases). This CDR3 comprises 14 residues. Germline V gene lookup returns CDR1 SGHVS and CDR2 FNYEAQ. Trimming left V 0 bases short and J 8 bases short, with 11 bases between. As DNA, the CDR3 is TGTGCCAGCAGCTTAGCGGGGGGGCTGGATGAGCAGTTCTTC. It is translated as CASSLAGGLDEQFF.

The chain is built from TRBV5-4 and TRBJ1-2; 8 nucleotides line up with TRBD1. Trimming took 4 bases from V and 4 from J; bases not matched to a gene: 6. CDR1 and CDR2 (germline): SGHNT, YYREEE (reference sequence). CDR3 length: 14 residues. Here the CDR3 reads CASSGYRGTYGYTF. The CDR3, as DNA: TGTGCCAGCAGCGGCTACAGGGGGACCTATGGCTACACCTTC.

This rearrangement joins TRBV6-1 to TRBJ2-7; maybe TRBD2 (6 bases). The CDR3 is 11 amino acids. The ends were cut back, 9 bases at V and 4 bases at J, with 10 bases in the middle. The V gene's germline CDR1 is MNHNS and CDR2 SASEGT. The CDR3: CASTLAYEQYF. DNA for the CDR3: TGTGCCAGTACCCTAGCGTACGAGCAGTACTTC.

The chain employs TRBV4-2 and TRBJ2-5; 12 bases line up with TRBD2. Germline V lookup: CDR1 LGHNA, CDR2 YNFKEQ. J gave up 3 bases and V 0 bases, and 8 bases lay outside the gene matches. The CDR3 covers 18 residues. This CDR3 is CASSQEPRLAGEKETQYF. The CDR3 bases are TGTGCCAGCAGCCAAGAGCCTCGACTAGCGGGAGAGAAAGAGACCCAGTACTTC.